This entry lists 26 T cell receptor beta chains sequenced from one sample in a study of T cell responses to AZD1222 COVID-19 vaccine. TCRdb keeps only in-frame clones here, not all; method: immunoSEQ multiplex PCR. The repertoire has 120,000 to 150,000 clones, 75% to 95% of them found once; the top ten carry around 2.8%. This sample comprised peripheral blood, obtained on day 0 of MenACWY control vaccination. The receptors here all came from an adult in good health.

This clone turned up a few times. The gene calls are TRBV6-4 and TRBJ2-1; D gene unclear. The CDR3 spans 14 residues. Germline V gene lookup returns CDR1 MRHNA and CDR2 SNTAGT. Trimming left V 6 bases short and J 2 bases short, with 11 bases between. CDR3 nucleotide sequence: TGTGCCAGCAGCCCTCTAGGGACCTACAATGAGCAGTTCTTC. It yields the protein CASSPLGTYNEQFF.

The chain has TRBV27 and TRBJ1-1; no firm D call. CDR3 length: 13 amino acids. The V gene's germline CDR1 is MNHEY and CDR2 SMNVEV (reference sequence). V lost 5 bases and J 7 bases, leaving 14 bases between the germline ends. CDR3 sequence: CASSPGRSGEAFF. Written as DNA, the CDR3 is TGTGCCAGCAGTCCCGGACGGTCCGGTGAAGCTTTCTTT.

This chain uses TRBV7-9 with TRBJ2-2, with D perhaps being TRBD1 or TRBD2 (6 bases each). Germline V lookup: CDR1 SEHNR, CDR2 FQNEAQ (reference sequence). Trimming took off 7 bases at V and 9 bases at J, with 12 bases between the two ends. This CDR3 is 12 amino acids long. In nucleotides, the CDR3 is TGTGCCAGCACCGAAGGGGGGAGGGAGCTGTTTTTT. Translating it yields CASTEGGRELFF. Full variable domain (remainder filled in from reference TRBV7-9 and TRBJ2-2): DTGVSQNPRHKITKRGQNVTFRCDPISEHNRLYWYRQTLGQGPEFLTYFQNEAQLEKSRLLSDRFSAERPKGSFSTLEIQRTEQGDSAMYLCASTEGGRELFFGEGSRLTVL.

The chain carries TRBV4-2 and TRBJ1-3; no reliable D call. Germline loops: CDR1 LGHNA, CDR2 YNFKEQ. V lost 1 base to trimming and J lost 2 bases, with 9 bases between them. The CDR3 runs to 15 residues. CDR3 sequence: CASSQGFRAGNTIYF. The CDR3 DNA is TGTGCCAGCAGCCAAGGATTCCGGGCTGGAAACACCATATATTTT.

This clone appeared a few times. V and J are TRBV2 and TRBJ2-7, with D unclear. CDR1 SNHLY and CDR2 FYNNEI come from the germline V gene. The CDR3 contains 11 residues. V was pared by 0 bases and J by 4 bases, with 1 base between. The CDR3 DNA reads TGTGCCAGCAGTGAAGCTTACGAGCAGTACTTC. It is translated as CASSEAYEQYF. Combining the CDR3 with reference TRBV2 and TRBJ2-7 gives the whole variable domain EPEVTQTPSHQVTQMGQEVILRCVPISNHLYFYWYRQILGQKVEFLVSFYNNEISEKSEIFDDQFSVERPDGSNFTLKIRSTKLEDSAMYFCASSEAYEQYFGPGTRLTVT.

The rearrangement links TRBV28 to TRBJ1-1; TRBD1 agrees at 7 bases. The CDR3 is 17 amino acids. Looked up from germline, CDR1 is MDHEN and CDR2 is SYDVKM. V lost 3 bases, J lost 1 base, and 11 bases stayed unmatched. CDR3 amino acids: CASSLTLNRGTNTEAFF. In DNA form, the CDR3 reads TGTGCCAGCAGTTTGACACTGAACAGGGGTACGAACACTGAAGCTTTCTTT.

The V call is TRBV14, the J call TRBJ2-7; TRBD1 is a possible D gene (6 bases). The CDR3 is 17 amino acids. In germline, CDR1 is SGHDN, CDR2 FVKESK. Trimming left V 1 base short and J 6 bases short, with 22 bases between. The CDR3 DNA sequence: TGTGCCAGCAGCCAAGCCTACGGGACGCTGGGGGCCCTCGAGCAGTACTTC. This codes for CASSQAYGTLGALEQYF.

The chain joins TRBV7-9 to TRBJ1-4; possible D gene TRBD1, 5 bases. The CDR3 covers 15 residues. From germline, CDR1 is SEHNR and CDR2 FQNEAQ (reference sequence). Trimming removed 2 bases at V and 0 bases at J, with 7 bases between. CDR3: CASSLKGSTNEKLFF. The CDR3 nucleotides read TGTGCCAGCAGCTTAAAGGGGTCAACTAATGAAAAACTGTTTTTT.

V usage is TRBV7-6 and J usage is TRBJ1-1, with D possibly TRBD1 on 5 matching bases. The CDR3 contains 12 residues. The V end lost 5 bases, the J end lost 6 bases, and 10 bases lay between the germline ends. The germline gives CDR1 SGHVS, CDR2 FNYEAQ. As DNA, the CDR3 is TGTGCCAGCAGCCCCGGGACCCCTGAAGCTTTCTTT. It codes for CASSPGTPEAFF.

This chain uses TRBV6-2 or TRBV6-3 with TRBJ1-3; D is undetermined. This CDR3 is built from 14 residues. Germline CDR1 and CDR2: MNHEY and SVGEGT. Trimming pared 2 bases from V and 1 base from J, leaving 6 bases between. CDR3 protein: CASSYPGSGNTIYF. Written as DNA, the CDR3 is TGTGCCAGCAGTTACCCGGGATCTGGAAACACCATATATTTT.

This CDR3 reads CASSQGLQEGGNTIYF. Written as DNA, the CDR3 is TGTGCCAGCAGCCAAGGCCTACAGGAGGGTGGAAACACCATATATTTT. The gene calls are TRBV3-1 (or the pseudogene TRBV3-2) and TRBJ1-3; D might be TRBD1 (5 bases). V was clipped by 1 base and J by 3 bases, with 13 bases between them. Germline-derived CDR1 and CDR2 are LGHDT and YNNKEL (reference sequence). The CDR3 runs to 16 residues.

The rearrangement links TRBV15 to TRBJ2-1; TRBD2 is a possible D gene (5 bases). The ends were cut back, 4 bases at V and 8 bases at J, with 18 bases in the middle. The length of the CDR3 is 15 residues. Germline V CDR1 and CDR2: LNHNV, YYDKDF (reference sequence). The CDR3 region is CATSKDSVGWDEQFF. The DNA of the CDR3 is TGTGCCACCAGCAAGGACTCAGTGGGTTGGGATGAGCAGTTCTTC.

The gene calls are TRBV11-2 and TRBJ2-5; D is perhaps TRBD1 or TRBD2 (6 bases each). Germline V gene lookup returns CDR1 SGHAT and CDR2 FQNNGV. The CDR3 totals 14 residues. With 6 bases removed from V and 5 bases from J, the gap between germline ends came to 16 bases. The CDR3 bases are TGTGCCAGCAGTTACCCGTCCGGGGGCGAGACCCAGTACTTC. Translated: CASSYPSGGETQYF.

The V gene is TRBV5-1, the J gene TRBJ2-1; 12 bases fit TRBD2. Germline CDR1 is SGHRS and CDR2 is YFSETQ. With 4 bases clipped from V and 12 bases from J, the junction kept 14 bases outside the gene matches. The CDR3 extends over 16 amino acids. The CDR3 loop is CASSLTGTSGSRGQFF. As DNA, the CDR3 is TGCGCCAGCAGCCTAACCGGGACTAGCGGGTCCAGAGGGCAGTTCTTC.

The chain is built from TRBV12-2 and TRBJ2-7. TRBV12-2 is labeled a pseudogene. The CDR3 runs to 23 residues. The chain's CDR3 is CASRSSPSKERKEHQGRDYEQYF. The CDR3 nucleotides are TGTGCAAGTCGCTCCTCCCCCTCGAAAGAAAGAAAAGAGCATCAGGGTCGGGACTACGAGCAGTACTTC.

The chain recombines TRBV6-5 with TRBJ2-1; TRBD1 matches 8 bases. V lost 5 bases and J lost 14; bases outside the gene matches: 8. This CDR3 spans 12 amino acids. The germline gives CDR1 MNHEY, CDR2 SVGAGI. The CDR3 is CASSPTGGLKFF. The CDR3 DNA sequence: TGTGCCAGCAGTCCCACAGGGGGTCTTAAGTTCTTC.

This chain links TRBV6-1 with TRBJ2-2; a possible D gene is TRBD2 (5 bases). The CDR3 sequence is 15 residues long. Germline V CDR1 and CDR2: MNHNS, SASEGT. V lost 2 bases and J 7 bases, leaving 14 bases between the germline ends. The CDR3 loop is CASSERAEGSGELFF. The CDR3 DNA reads TGTGCCAGCAGTGAAAGAGCGGAAGGGAGCGGGGAGCTGTTTTTT.

The rearrangement joins TRBV9 to TRBJ2-5; the match to TRBD1 covers 10 bases. V trimming: 5 bases; J trimming: 5 bases; junction bases outside the gene matches: 6. Looked up from germline, CDR1 is SGDLS and CDR2 is YYNGEE. The CDR3 is made up of 14 amino acids. For the CDR3, the DNA is TGTGCCAGCAGTAGGTGGGACAGGGGTGAGACCCAGTACTTC. This gives the protein CASSRWDRGETQYF.

This chain uses TRBV6-5 with TRBJ1-1; D unresolved. CDR1 is MNHEY and CDR2 is SVGAGI in the germline V gene. Trimming took off 0 bases at V and 8 bases at J, with 19 bases between the two ends. The CDR3 covers 16 residues. The CDR3 spells CASSYSSRLRKSEAFF. The CDR3, as DNA: TGTGCCAGCAGTTACTCGAGTCGGCTTAGAAAATCAGAAGCTTTCTTT.

The rearrangement joins TRBV29-1 to TRBJ1-1; D remains unclear. Looked up from germline, CDR1 is SQVTM and CDR2 is ANQGSEA. The CDR3 totals 13 residues. Trimming shortened V by 3 bases and J by 0 bases, and 8 bases separated the two germline ends. CDR3 bases: TGCAGCGTTGAGACCTACCTGAACACTGAAGCTTTCTTT. Protein product: CSVETYLNTEAFF.

The chain joins TRBV27 to TRBJ1-1, with D uncertain. Per the germline V gene, CDR1 is MNHEY and CDR2 is SMNVEV (reference sequence). The CDR3 is 18 amino acids. With 1 base removed from V and 1 base from J, the gap between germline ends came to 19 bases. CDR3 residues: CASSLFPVSFARNTEAFF. CDR3 in DNA: TGTGCCAGCAGTTTATTTCCCGTCTCCTTCGCGAGGAACACTGAAGCTTTCTTT.

V and J are TRBV9 and TRBJ2-7; 8 bases map to TRBD1. The germline gives CDR1 SGDLS, CDR2 YYNGEE. Unmatched junction bases numbered 7, after V lost 1 base and J lost 4 bases. This CDR3 contains 15 residues. The CDR3 region is CASSVPHRGVYEQYF. Written as DNA, the CDR3 is TGTGCCAGCAGCGTACCCCACAGGGGGGTATACGAGCAGTACTTC.

The chain employs TRBV4-1 and TRBJ2-7; 7 bases are shared with TRBD2. J lost 0 bases, V lost 0 bases, and 8 bases had no gene match. The CDR3 is 17 residues long. Per germline, CDR1 MGHRA and CDR2 YSYEKL. The CDR3 coding sequence is TGCGCCAGCAGCCAAGAGTCCCTAGCGGAGATCTCCTACGAGCAGTACTTC. This encodes CASSQESLAEISYEQYF.

The chain links TRBV19 to TRBJ1-6; no definite D call. V dropped 6 bases and J dropped 2 bases, with 14 bases sitting between them. Germline V gene data show CDR1 as LNHDA and CDR2 as SQIVND (reference sequence). The CDR3 runs to 16 residues. As DNA, the CDR3 is TGTGCCAGTAGGAGAAGGGAAAGAACCTATAATTCACCCCTCCACTTT. Amino acid sequence: CASRRRERTYNSPLHF.

The rearrangement joins TRBV3-1 (or the pseudogene TRBV3-2) to TRBJ1-4; D is undetermined. CDR1 LGHDT and CDR2 YNNKEL come from the germline V gene (reference sequence). V gave up 0 bases and J gave up 7 bases, with 9 bases separating them. There are 14 residues in the CDR3. CDR3 DNA: TGTGCCAGCAGCCAAGATGTAGGGAGTGAAAAACTGTTTTTT. It specifies CASSQDVGSEKLFF.

This sequence joins TRBV5-6 and TRBJ1-2, with a possible D match to TRBD1 (5 bases). The CDR3 sequence is 12 residues long. V was clipped by 0 bases and J by 6 bases, with 6 bases between them. The germline V gene has CDR1 SGHDT and CDR2 YYEEEE. CDR3 coding DNA: TGTGCCAGCAGCTTGGGACAGAATGGCTACACCTTC. Its protein product is CASSLGQNGYTF.